These 2 T cell receptor beta chains were all obtained from the same sample, sequenced in a study of shared clonotypes between healthy human individuals. The data were produced by immunoSEQ multiplex PCR, yet TCRdb's version contains in-frame clones alone and is incomplete. This sample has about 1 million clones, with under 80% found just once. The sample consisted of memory CD4+ T cells sorted from blood. Noted subset: CD45RA-negative fraction. These receptors were taken from a young man in good health.

The chain carries TRBV7-2 and TRBJ1-1; no definite D call. V was clipped by 3 bases and J by 9 bases, with 11 bases between them. CDR3 length: 12 residues. Germline assignment: CDR1 SGHTA and CDR2 FQGNSA. CDR3: CASSFFRFQAFF. In DNA, the CDR3 is TGTGCCAGCAGCTTTTTCAGGTTCCAAGCTTTCTTT.

Concerning this clone itself: This same CDR3 is encoded by further DNA sequences in the sample. The CDR3 sequence: CASSLAPTYEQYF. The CDR3 DNA follows: TGCGCCAGCAGCTTGGCCCCCACCTACGAGCAGTACTTC. The chain has TRBV5-1 and TRBJ2-7; D not resolved. There are 13 residues in the CDR3. Trimming removed 0 bases from V and 2 bases from J, with 6 bases in between. Germline CDR1 and CDR2: SGHRS and YFSETQ.